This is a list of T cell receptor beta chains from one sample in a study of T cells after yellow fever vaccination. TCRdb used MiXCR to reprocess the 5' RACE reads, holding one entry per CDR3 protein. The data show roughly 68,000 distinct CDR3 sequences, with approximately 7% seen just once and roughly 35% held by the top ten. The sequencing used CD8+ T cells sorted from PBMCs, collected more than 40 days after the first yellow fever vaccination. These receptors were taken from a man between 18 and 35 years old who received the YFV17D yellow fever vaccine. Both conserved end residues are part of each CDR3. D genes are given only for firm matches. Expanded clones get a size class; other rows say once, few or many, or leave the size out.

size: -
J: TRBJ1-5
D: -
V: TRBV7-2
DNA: TGTGCCAGCAGCACCAGGGGTAACCAGCCCCAGCATTTT
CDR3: CASSTRGNQPQHF

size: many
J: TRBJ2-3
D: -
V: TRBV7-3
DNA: TGTGCCAGCAGCCGGTGGGCGACTGCCACAGATACGCAGTATTTT
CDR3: CASSRWATATDTQYF

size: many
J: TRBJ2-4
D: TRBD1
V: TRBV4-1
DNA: TGCGCCAGCAGGCCGGGACAGGGAATTTTGGGCAAAAACATTCAGTACTTC
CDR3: CASRPGQGILGKNIQYF

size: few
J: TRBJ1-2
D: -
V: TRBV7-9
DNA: TGTGCCAGCAGCTTATGGGTTGGCTACACCTTC
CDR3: CASSLWVGYTF

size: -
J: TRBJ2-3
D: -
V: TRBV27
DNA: TGTGCCAGCAGGACCACTTCATTTCACACAGATACGCAGTATTTT
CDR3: CASRTTSFHTDTQYF

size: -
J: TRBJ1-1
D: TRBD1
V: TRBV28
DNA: TGTGCCAGCAGTGTATCTCCGGGACAGGGTGAAGCTTTCTTT
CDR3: CASSVSPGQGEAFF

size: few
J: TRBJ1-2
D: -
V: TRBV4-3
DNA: TGCGCCAGCAGCCAAGTACCAGGGTTGCGTTATGGCTACACCTTC
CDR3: CASSQVPGLRYGYTF

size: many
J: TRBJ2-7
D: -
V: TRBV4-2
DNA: TGTGCCAGCAGCCAAGCCCGAAGGGGGGCGGACGAGCAGTACTTC
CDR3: CASSQARRGADEQYF

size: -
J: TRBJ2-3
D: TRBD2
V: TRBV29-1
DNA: TGCAGCGTTGAGCTAGCGGGGTCCACAGATACGCAGTATTTT
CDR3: CSVELAGSTDTQYF

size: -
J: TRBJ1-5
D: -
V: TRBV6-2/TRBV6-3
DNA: TGTGCCAGCAGTTACTCCGGTCAGCCCCAGCATTTT
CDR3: CASSYSGQPQHF

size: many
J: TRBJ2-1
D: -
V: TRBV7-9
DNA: TGTGCCAGCAGCTCAACAGGGACCAACAATGAGCAGTTCTTC
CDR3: CASSSTGTNNEQFF

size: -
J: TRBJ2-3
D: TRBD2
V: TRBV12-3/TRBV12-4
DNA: TGTGCCAGCAGTTTAGCTATACTAGCGGTAACCGACCCTAGCACAGATACGCAGTATTTT
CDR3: CASSLAILAVTDPSTDTQYF

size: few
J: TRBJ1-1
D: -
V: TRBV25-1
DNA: TGTGCCAGCAGTGAACCCGCAGGCGACTCTATGAACACTGAAGCTTTCTTT
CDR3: CASSEPAGDSMNTEAFF

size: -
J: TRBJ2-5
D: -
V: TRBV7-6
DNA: TGTGCCAGCAGCTCCCAGACTAGGACAGGTGTGGAGACCCAGTACTTC
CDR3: CASSSQTRTGVETQYF

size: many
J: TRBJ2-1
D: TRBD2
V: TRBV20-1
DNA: TGCAGTGCGGTGGGACTAGCGAACAATGAGCAGTTCTTC
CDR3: CSAVGLANNEQFF

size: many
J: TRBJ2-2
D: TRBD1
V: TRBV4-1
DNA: TGCGCCAGCAGCCAGGGACGACAGGGTAGGACCGGGGAGCTGTTTTTT
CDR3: CASSQGRQGRTGELFF

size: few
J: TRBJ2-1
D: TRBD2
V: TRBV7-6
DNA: TGTGCCAGCAGTGCCGGGACTAGCAGGTTCAATGAGCAGTTCTTC
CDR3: CASSAGTSRFNEQFF

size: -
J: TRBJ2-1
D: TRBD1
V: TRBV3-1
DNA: TGTGCCAGCAGCCTTAAGGGACAGGGGGCTTGGGAGCAGTTCTTC
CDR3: CASSLKGQGAWEQFF

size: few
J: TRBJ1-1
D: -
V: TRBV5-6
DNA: TGTGCCAGCAGCCCCCGGCTCGGGCTGAACACTGAAGCTTTCTTT
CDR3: CASSPRLGLNTEAFF

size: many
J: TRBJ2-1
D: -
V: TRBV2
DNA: TGTGCCAGCAGTGACATAGCGGTCGAGTTGAATGAGCAGTTCTTC
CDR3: CASSDIAVELNEQFF

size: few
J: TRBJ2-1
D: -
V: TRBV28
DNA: TGTGCCAGCAGCTACGGAGCGTACGGCTACAATGAGCAGTTCTTC
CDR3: CASSYGAYGYNEQFF

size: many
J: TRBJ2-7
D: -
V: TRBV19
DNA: TGTGCCAGTAGTTTGACGGGGAGCTCCTACGAGCAGTACTTC
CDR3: CASSLTGSSYEQYF

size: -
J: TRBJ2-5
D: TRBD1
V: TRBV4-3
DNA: TGCGCCAGCAGCCCCTCCATACCGACAGGGGGCAGTAGGGAGACCCAGTACTTC
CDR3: CASSPSIPTGGSRETQYF

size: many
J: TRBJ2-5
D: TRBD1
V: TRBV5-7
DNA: TGTGCCAGCAGCCCGGACAGGGTTTTTTCAGAGACCCAGTACTTC
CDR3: CASSPDRVFSETQYF

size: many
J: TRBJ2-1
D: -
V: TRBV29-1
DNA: TGCAGCGTTGGGCCCAATGAGCAGTTCTTC
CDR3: CSVGPNEQFF

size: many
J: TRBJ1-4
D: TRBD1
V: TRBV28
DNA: TGTGCCAGCAGTTTTTTACAGGGGGAAAAACTGTTTTTT
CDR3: CASSFLQGEKLFF

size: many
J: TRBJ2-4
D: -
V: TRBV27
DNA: TGTGCCAGCAGTTTAGTAGGGTCCAGCATTCAGTACTTC
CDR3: CASSLVGSSIQYF

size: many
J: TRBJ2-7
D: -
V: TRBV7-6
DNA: TGTGCCAGCAGCCGTACAGGAAACGAGCAGTACTTC
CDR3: CASSRTGNEQYF

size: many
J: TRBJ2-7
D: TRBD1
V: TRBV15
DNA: TGTGCCACCAGCAAGGACAGGGGGTTGTTTTCGGAGCAGTACTTC
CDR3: CATSKDRGLFSEQYF

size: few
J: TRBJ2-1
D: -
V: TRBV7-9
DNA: TGTGCCAGCAGCTACGAACTGTCCCCTTACAATGAGCAGTTCTTC
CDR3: CASSYELSPYNEQFF

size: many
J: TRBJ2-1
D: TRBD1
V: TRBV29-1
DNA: TGCAGCGTTTGGACAGGGGTAGGGGAGCAGTTCTTC
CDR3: CSVWTGVGEQFF

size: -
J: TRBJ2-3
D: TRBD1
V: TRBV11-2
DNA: TGTGCCAGCAGCTTGCAGTCCGGCAGGGGGCTAATCACAGATACGCAGTATTTT
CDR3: CASSLQSGRGLITDTQYF

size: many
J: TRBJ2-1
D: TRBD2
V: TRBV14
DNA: TGTGCCAGCAGCACGACTAGCGGGGGTAGTGGGAACAATGAGCAGTTCTTC
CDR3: CASSTTSGGSGNNEQFF

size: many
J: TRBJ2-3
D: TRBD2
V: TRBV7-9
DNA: TGTGCCAGCAGGGACGGGACTAGCGGAACAGATACGCAGTATTTT
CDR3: CASRDGTSGTDTQYF

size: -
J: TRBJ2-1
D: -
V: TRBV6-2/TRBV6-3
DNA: TGTGCCAGCAGTTACTGGGAAGAGCAGTTCTTC
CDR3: CASSYWEEQFF

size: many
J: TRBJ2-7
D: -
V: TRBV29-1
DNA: TGCAGCGTTTCGACAGTGAAAGACTACGAGCAGTACTTC
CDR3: CSVSTVKDYEQYF

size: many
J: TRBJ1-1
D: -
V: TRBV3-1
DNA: TGTGCCAGCAGCCGAAGGGTCTTCGCTGAAGCTTTCTTT
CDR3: CASSRRVFAEAFF

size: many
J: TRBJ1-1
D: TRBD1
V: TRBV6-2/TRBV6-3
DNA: TGTGCCATCTGGACAGGGCTCACTGAAGCTTTCTTT
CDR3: CAIWTGLTEAFF

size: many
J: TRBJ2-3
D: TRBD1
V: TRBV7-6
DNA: TGTGCCAGCAGCTCAGACAGGGGAGCCACAGATACGCAGTATTTT
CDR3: CASSSDRGATDTQYF

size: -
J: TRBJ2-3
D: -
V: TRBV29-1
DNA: TGCAGCGTTACTTACAGGCATAGCACAGATACGCAGTATTTT
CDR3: CSVTYRHSTDTQYF